Shown below are 25 T cell receptor beta chains from a single sample sequenced in a study of cytomegalovirus exposure and HLA in healthy donors. Primers for the PCR totalled 60 Vbeta and 13 Jbeta. Clones were read by immunoSEQ multiplex PCR, and TCRdb kept only the in-frame ones, dropping some. This table has about 140,000 clones, about 85% appearing once. The sequenced sample consisted of PBMCs. The receptors come from a female donor in good health and CMV-seronegative.

V is TRBV5-6 and J is TRBJ2-7; tentative D call: TRBD2 (5 bases). This CDR3 region has 14 residues. From germline, CDR1 is SGHDT and CDR2 YYEEEE. V dropped 6 bases and J dropped 3 bases, with 16 bases sitting between them. The CDR3 reads CASTAGNDFYEQYF. For the CDR3, the DNA is TGTGCCAGCACCGCCGGGAACGATTTCTACGAGCAGTACTTC.

The chain is built from TRBV9 and TRBJ2-7; D is possibly TRBD2 (6 bases). CDR1 is SGDLS and CDR2 is YYNGEE in the germline V gene. The CDR3 spans 15 residues. Between the trimmed V and J ends, which lost 0 bases and 5 bases, there was a span of 15 bases. The CDR3 reads CASSVEPLGGNEQYF. CDR3 nucleotides: TGTGCCAGCAGCGTAGAGCCCCTCGGAGGGAACGAGCAGTACTTC.

This chain links TRBV19 with TRBJ1-2, with D maybe TRBD1 (5 bases). Germline assignment: CDR1 LNHDA and CDR2 SQIVND (reference sequence). The CDR3 covers 15 residues. The V gene lost 6 bases and the J gene lost 4 bases, with 18 bases spanning the gap. The CDR3 loop is CASRHAGGEGYGYTF. CDR3 sequence (DNA): TGTGCCAGTAGGCATGCGGGGGGTGAGGGCTATGGCTACACCTTC. The full variable domain, its missing parts supplied by reference TRBV19 and TRBJ1-2, is DGGITQSPKYLFRKEGQNVTLSCEQNLNHDAMYWYRQDPGQGLRLIYYSQIVNDFQKGDIAEGYSVSREKKESFPLTVTSAQKNPTAFYLCASRHAGGEGYGYTFGSGTRLTVV.

About this clone: The junction departs from germline at one end; a sequencing error may be responsible. The genes are TRBV7-7 and TRBJ2-5, with 11 bases lining up with TRBD1. Germline V gene data show CDR1 as SSHAT and CDR2 as FNYEAQ (reference sequence). The CDR3 loop spans 17 amino acids. Here the CDR3 reads CASSSDRGQGAGETQYF. The CDR3 DNA follows: TGTGCTAGCAGCTCAGATAGAGGACAGGGGGCTGGAGAGACCCAGTACTTC.

V is TRBV7-9 and J is TRBJ2-5, with D possibly being TRBD1 (6 bases). V gave up 4 bases and J gave up 0 bases, with 12 bases separating them. Germline V CDR1 and CDR2: SEHNR, FQNEAQ (reference sequence). The CDR3 runs 15 residues. CDR3 nucleotide sequence: TGTGCCAGCAGCTCAATACAGGGTAACCAAGAGACCCAGTACTTC. Residues: CASSSIQGNQETQYF.

This chain joins TRBV5-1 and TRBJ1-6, with D possibly matching TRBD1 (6 bases). The V gene lost 4 bases and the J gene lost 0 bases, with 8 bases spanning the gap. Germline loops: CDR1 SGHRS, CDR2 YFSETQ. The CDR3 loop spans 15 amino acids. CDR3 in DNA: TGCGCCAGCAGCGACAGGAGCTCCTATAATTCACCCCTCCACTTT. Protein sequence: CASSDRSSYNSPLHF.

CDR3: CASSLGAGGRDEQYF. In DNA, the CDR3 is TGTGCCAGCAGTCTGGGGGCAGGGGGCAGGGACGAGCAGTACTTC. The V and J genes are TRBV6-1 and TRBJ2-7, with 8 nucleotides matching TRBD1. The CDR3 length is 15 residues. J gave up 5 bases and V 5 bases, and 11 bases lay outside the gene matches. Germline values: CDR1 MNHNS, CDR2 SASEGT.

The genes are TRBV7-9 and TRBJ1-5; D gene ambiguous. This CDR3 region has 12 residues. Germline V CDR1 and CDR2: SEHNR, FQNEAQ (reference sequence). V was shortened by 1 base and J by 11 bases, with 9 bases between the two germline ends. The CDR3 spells CASSLGGSSQHF. Here the CDR3 DNA reads TGTGCCAGCAGCTTAGGAGGCAGTTCCCAGCATTTT. Variable domain in full (rest from reference TRBV7-9 and TRBJ1-5): DTGVSQNPRHKITKRGQNVTFRCDPISEHNRLYWYRQTLGQGPEFLTYFQNEAQLEKSRLLSDRFSAERPKGSFSTLEIQRTEQGDSAMYLCASSLGGSSQHFGDGTRLSIL.

The table lists this clone with a count of one. V is TRBV9 and J is TRBJ1-6; maybe TRBD1 (6 bases). Germline V CDR1 and CDR2: SGDLS, YYNGEE. Between the trimmed V and J ends, which lost 0 bases and 10 bases, there was a span of 11 bases. The CDR3 has 14 amino acids. This CDR3 is CASSVGTERSPLHF. The CDR3 bases are TGTGCCAGCAGCGTAGGGACAGAACGATCACCCCTCCACTTT.

Here the CDR3 reads CASSQSNQPQHF. In nucleotides, the CDR3 is TGTGCCAGTAGCCAAAGCAATCAGCCCCAGCATTTT. The chain uses TRBV19 and TRBJ1-5; the D is unclear. This CDR3 contains 12 residues. The V and J ends lost 6 bases and 1 base respectively, with 4 bases between them. Germline V CDR1 and CDR2: LNHDA, SQIVND (reference sequence).

This rearrangement joins TRBV5-6 to TRBJ1-1, with D hard to call. V dropped 1 base and J dropped 0 bases, with 7 bases sitting between them. Looked up from germline, CDR1 is SGHDT and CDR2 is YYEEEE. The CDR3 runs to 14 residues. This chain's CDR3 is CASSLSPMNTEAFF. As DNA, the CDR3 is TGTGCCAGCAGCTTGTCCCCTATGAACACTGAAGCTTTCTTT.

The CDR3, as DNA: TGTGCCAGCACCCCCAGGGGCAGTCTGAACACTGAAGCTTTCTTT. It yields the protein CASTPRGSLNTEAFF. The chain recombines TRBV7-2 with TRBJ1-1, with a tentative D call TRBD1 (6 bases). The V and J ends lost 7 bases and 0 bases respectively, with 15 bases between them. Per the germline V gene, CDR1 is SGHTA and CDR2 is FQGNSA. The CDR3 spans 15 residues.

The chain links TRBV6-5 to TRBJ2-1; TRBD1 aligns across 7 bases. This CDR3 spans 14 amino acids. The germline V gene encodes CDR1 MNHEY and CDR2 SVGAGI. Trimming removed 5 bases from V and 8 bases from J; junction bases left unmatched: 9. As DNA, the CDR3 is TGTGCCAGCAGTGACCGACAGGGTAACTATGAGCAGTTCTTC. Amino acids: CASSDRQGNYEQFF.

The rearrangement links TRBV6-5 to TRBJ1-1; possibly TRBD1 for D (6 bases). CDR3 length: 15 residues. CDR1 is MNHEY, CDR2 SVGAGI, per germline. Trimming took off 2 bases at V and 7 bases at J, with 17 bases between the two ends. Here the CDR3 reads CASSYHRAPSGEAFF. The CDR3 DNA reads as TGTGCCAGCAGTTACCACAGGGCTCCGAGCGGTGAAGCTTTCTTT.

J is TRBJ1-1 and V is TRBV6-5; 7 bases line up with TRBD1. CDR1 and CDR2 (germline): MNHEY, SVGAGI. V gave up 3 bases and J gave up 2 bases; unmatched junction bases: 6. CDR3 length equals 15 residues. CDR3 sequence (DNA): TGTGCCAGCAGTTATTCGACAGGGACAAACACTGAAGCTTTCTTT. It codes for CASSYSTGTNTEAFF.

The chain's CDR3 is CSAGLGEAFF. The CDR3 bases are TGCAGTGCTGGCCTAGGCGAAGCTTTCTTT. This chain joins TRBV20-1 and TRBJ1-1; D unclear. The CDR3 loop spans 10 amino acids. Trimming shortened V by 5 bases and J by 8 bases, and 9 bases separated the two germline ends. Germline V gene sequence: CDR1 DFQATT, CDR2 SNEGSKA (reference sequence).

The V and J genes are TRBV9 and TRBJ2-3, with D possibly matching TRBD2 (6 bases). This CDR3 is built from 15 residues. The germline V gene encodes CDR1 SGDLS and CDR2 YYNGEE. Trimming stripped 7 bases from V and 0 bases from J, with 15 bases between. The CDR3 loop is CASGRGAASTDTQYF. The CDR3, as DNA: TGTGCCAGCGGGCGGGGAGCGGCGAGCACAGATACGCAGTATTTT.

This clone was recorded a few times. The chain uses TRBV7-6 and TRBJ2-3; the match to TRBD2 covers 9 bases. The CDR3 is made up of 15 amino acids. CDR1 SGHVS and CDR2 FNYEAQ come from the germline V gene. The V gene end was trimmed by 5 bases and the J gene end by 2 bases; junction bases not matched to a gene: 5. The CDR3 region has the DNA TGTGCCAGCAGCCCTAGCGGGACCAACACAGATACGCAGTATTTT. Translated: CASSPSGTNTDTQYF.

The count of this clone is one. The chain employs TRBV7-2 and TRBJ2-3; D gene ambiguous. This CDR3 region has 16 residues. The germline V gene encodes CDR1 SGHTA and CDR2 FQGNSA. V shed 3 bases and J shed 1 base, with 14 bases lying between them. The CDR3 DNA is TGTGCCAGCAGCTTCCACCACGGAGAGGGCACAGATACGCAGTATTTT. Translation gives CASSFHHGEGTDTQYF.

The chain has TRBV5-4 and TRBJ1-1, with D tentatively TRBD1 (6 bases). CDR3 length: 15 amino acids. V was cut by 7 bases and J by 1 base, with 17 bases left in between. Germline lookup yields CDR1 SGHNT and CDR2 YYREEE (reference sequence). This CDR3 is CASRVIEGENTEAFF. The CDR3 region has the DNA TGTGCCAGCCGTGTTATCGAGGGGGAGAACACTGAAGCTTTCTTT. Together with reference TRBV5-4 and TRBJ1-1, the CDR3 gives the full variable domain: ETGVTQSPTHLIKTRGQQVTLRCSSQSGHNTVSWYQQALGQGPQFIFQYYREEENGRGNFPPRFSGLQFPNYSSELNVNALELDDSALYLCASRVIEGENTEAFFGQGTRLTVV.

The rearrangement joins TRBV4-1 to TRBJ2-7; the match to TRBD2 covers 12 bases. V gave up 2 bases and J gave up 2 bases; unmatched junction bases: 10. The CDR3 has 18 residues. Germline lookup yields CDR1 MGHRA and CDR2 YSYEKL. CDR3 amino acids: CASSQKPALAGGPYEQYF. For the CDR3, the DNA is TGCGCCAGCAGCCAAAAACCTGCCCTAGCGGGGGGGCCCTACGAGCAGTACTTC.

This clone was detected once. The chain combines TRBV7-8 with TRBJ1-2, with 7 bases identical to TRBD1. From germline, CDR1 is SGHVS and CDR2 FQNEAQ. The CDR3 length is 15 residues. V gave up 5 bases and J gave up 6 bases; unmatched junction bases: 12. CDR3 protein: CASSLDRVSVNGYTF. The CDR3, as DNA: TGTGCCAGCAGCCTTGACAGGGTTTCTGTCAATGGCTACACCTTC. Looking up the rest from reference TRBV7-8 and TRBJ1-2 gives the full variable domain: GAGVSQSPRYKVAKRGQDVALRCDPISGHVSLFWYQQALGQGPEFLTYFQNEAQLDKSGLPSDRFFAERPEGSVSTLKIQRTQQEDSAVYLCASSLDRVSVNGYTFGSGTRLTVV.

This clone was seen a few times. The chain couples TRBV30 to TRBJ1-1, with a possible D match to TRBD1 (6 bases). CDR1 is GTSNPN, CDR2 SVGIG, per germline (reference sequence). This CDR3 region has 16 residues. Trimming removed 0 bases at V and 0 bases at J, with 14 bases between. As DNA, the CDR3 is TGTGCCTGGAGTGTAGTGGCAGGGGCTCTGAACACTGAAGCTTTCTTT. Encoded protein: CAWSVVAGALNTEAFF.

This clone was counted a few times. The chain joins TRBV7-6 to TRBJ2-2, with D possibly matching TRBD1 (6 bases). The CDR3 has 15 amino acids. The V gene's germline CDR1 is SGHVS and CDR2 FNYEAQ. V was trimmed by 5 bases and J by 3 bases, leaving 13 bases between them. The CDR3 loop is CASSGRGRDTGELFF. DNA for the CDR3: TGTGCCAGCAGCGGCAGGGGTCGGGACACCGGGGAGCTGTTTTTT.

This clone was counted between two and nine times. This chain joins TRBV6-1 and TRBJ1-6; D remains ambiguous. V lost 6 bases to trimming and J lost 6 bases, with 9 bases between them. The germline V gene encodes CDR1 MNHNS and CDR2 SASEGT. The CDR3 has 13 amino acids. The DNA for the CDR3 is TGTGCCAGCAGCCCCGACTTTAATTCACCCCTCCACTTT. Translated: CASSPDFNSPLHF.